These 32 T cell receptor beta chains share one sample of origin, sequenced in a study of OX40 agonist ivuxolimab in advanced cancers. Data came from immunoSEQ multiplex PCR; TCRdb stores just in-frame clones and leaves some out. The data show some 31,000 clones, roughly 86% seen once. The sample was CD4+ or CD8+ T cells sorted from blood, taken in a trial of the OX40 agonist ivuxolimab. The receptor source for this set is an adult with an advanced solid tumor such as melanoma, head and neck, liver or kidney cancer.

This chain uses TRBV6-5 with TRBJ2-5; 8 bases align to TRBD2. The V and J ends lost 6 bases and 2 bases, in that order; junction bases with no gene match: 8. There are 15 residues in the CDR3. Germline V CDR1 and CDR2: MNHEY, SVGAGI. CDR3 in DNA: TGTGCCAGCAGCTCGAGCGGGAGTGGGCAAGAGACCCAGTACTTC. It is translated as CASSSSGSGQETQYF.

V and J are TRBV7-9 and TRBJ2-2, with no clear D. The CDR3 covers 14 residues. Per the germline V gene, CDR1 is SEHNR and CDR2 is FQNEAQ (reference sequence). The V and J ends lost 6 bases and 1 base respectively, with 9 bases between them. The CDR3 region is CASRTDGNTGELFF. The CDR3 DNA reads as TGTGCCAGCAGAACGGACGGGAACACCGGGGAGCTGTTTTTT.

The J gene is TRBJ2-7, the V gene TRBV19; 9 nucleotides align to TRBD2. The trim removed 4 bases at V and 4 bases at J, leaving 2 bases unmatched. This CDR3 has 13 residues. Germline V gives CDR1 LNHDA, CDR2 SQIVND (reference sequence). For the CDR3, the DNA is TGTGCCAGTAGTAGCGGGAGGGGTTACGAGCAGTACTTC. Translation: CASSSGRGYEQYF.

The CDR3 sequence: CASSERAGGEKLFF. CDR3 sequence (DNA): TGTGCCAGCAGTGAGAGGGCAGGAGGTGAAAAACTGTTTTTT. The rearrangement links TRBV2 to TRBJ1-4; D unresolved. This CDR3 is built from 14 residues. Germline V CDR1 and CDR2: SNHLY, FYNNEI. V shed 3 bases and J shed 7 bases, with 12 bases lying between them.

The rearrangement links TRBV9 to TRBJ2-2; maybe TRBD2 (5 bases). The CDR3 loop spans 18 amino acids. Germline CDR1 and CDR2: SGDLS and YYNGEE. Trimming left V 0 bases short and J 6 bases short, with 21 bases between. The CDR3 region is CASSVDDRASRLAGELFF. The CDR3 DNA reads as TGTGCCAGCAGCGTAGACGATAGGGCTAGCCGGTTAGCCGGGGAGCTGTTTTTT.

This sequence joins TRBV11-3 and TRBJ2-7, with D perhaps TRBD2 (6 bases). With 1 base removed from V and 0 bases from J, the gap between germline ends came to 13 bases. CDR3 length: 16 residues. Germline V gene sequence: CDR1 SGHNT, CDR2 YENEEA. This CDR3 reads CASSLGRGTPSYEQYF. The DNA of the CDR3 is TGTGCCAGCAGCTTAGGGCGGGGAACCCCCTCCTACGAGCAGTACTTC. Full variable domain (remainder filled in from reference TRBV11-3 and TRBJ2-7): EAGVVQSPRYKIIEKKQPVAFWCNPISGHNTLYWYLQNLGQGPELLIRYENEEAVDDSQLPKDRFSAERLKGVDSTLKIQPAELGDSAVYLCASSLGRGTPSYEQYFGPGTRLTVT.

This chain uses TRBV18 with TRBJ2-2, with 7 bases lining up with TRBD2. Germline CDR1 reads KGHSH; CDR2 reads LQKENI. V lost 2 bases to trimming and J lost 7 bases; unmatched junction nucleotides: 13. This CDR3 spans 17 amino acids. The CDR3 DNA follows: TGTGCCAGCTCACCAATTCCGGGCGGGAGTAAAGGCGGGGAGCTGTTTTTT. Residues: CASSPIPGGSKGGELFF.

In nucleotides, the CDR3 is TGCGCCAGCAGCCAAGTAGGGGAGGGGAACACTGAAGCTTTCTTT. This codes for CASSQVGEGNTEAFF. The V and J genes are TRBV4-1 and TRBJ1-1, with D tentatively TRBD1 (5 bases). The CDR3 totals 15 residues. Germline V gives CDR1 MGHRA, CDR2 YSYEKL. Trimming pared 1 base from V and 1 base from J, leaving 10 bases between.

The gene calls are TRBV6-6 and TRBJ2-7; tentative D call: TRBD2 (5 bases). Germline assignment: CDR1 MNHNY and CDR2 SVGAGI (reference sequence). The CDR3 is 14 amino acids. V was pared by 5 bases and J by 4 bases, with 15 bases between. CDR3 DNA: TGTGCCAGCAGTCTACCCGGACTCTTTTACGAGCAGTACTTC. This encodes CASSLPGLFYEQYF.

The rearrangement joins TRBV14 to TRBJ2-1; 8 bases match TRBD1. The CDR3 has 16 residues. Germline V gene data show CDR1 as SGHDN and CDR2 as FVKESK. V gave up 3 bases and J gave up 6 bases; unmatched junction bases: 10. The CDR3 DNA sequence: TGTGCCAGCAGCCAGGCAGGGGGCTCCTTCGGCAATGAGCAGTTCTTC. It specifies CASSQAGGSFGNEQFF.

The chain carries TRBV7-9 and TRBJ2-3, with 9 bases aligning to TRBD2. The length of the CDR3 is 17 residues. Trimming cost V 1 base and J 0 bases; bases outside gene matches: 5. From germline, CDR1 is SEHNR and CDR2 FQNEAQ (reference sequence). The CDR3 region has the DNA TGTGCCAGCAGCTTAGGCGGGAGGGCCTCTAGCACAGATACGCAGTATTTT. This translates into CASSLGGRASSTDTQYF.

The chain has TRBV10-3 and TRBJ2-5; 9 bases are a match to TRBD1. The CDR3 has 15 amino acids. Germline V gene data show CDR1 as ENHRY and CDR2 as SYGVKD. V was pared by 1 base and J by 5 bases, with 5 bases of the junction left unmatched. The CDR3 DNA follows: TGTGCCATCAGTGAGTTCACAGGGGGCACGGAGACCCAGTACTTC. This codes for CAISEFTGGTETQYF.

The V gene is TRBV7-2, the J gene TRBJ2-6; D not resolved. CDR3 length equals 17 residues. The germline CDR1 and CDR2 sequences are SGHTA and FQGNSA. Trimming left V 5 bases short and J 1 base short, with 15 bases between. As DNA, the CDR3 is TGTGCCAGCAGCCCCGTATTGTCCAGATCTGGGGCCAACGTCCTGACTTTC. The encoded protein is CASSPVLSRSGANVLTF.

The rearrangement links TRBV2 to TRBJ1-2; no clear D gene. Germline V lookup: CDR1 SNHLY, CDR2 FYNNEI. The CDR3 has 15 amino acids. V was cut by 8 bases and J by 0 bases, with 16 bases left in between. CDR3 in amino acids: CASGSSLRANYGYTF. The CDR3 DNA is TGTGCCAGCGGAAGTTCCCTCCGGGCTAACTATGGCTACACCTTC.

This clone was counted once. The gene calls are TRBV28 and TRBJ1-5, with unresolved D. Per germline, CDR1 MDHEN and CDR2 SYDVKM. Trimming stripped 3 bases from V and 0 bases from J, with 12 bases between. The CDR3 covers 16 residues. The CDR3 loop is CASSFSAEYSNQPQHF. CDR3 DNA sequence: TGTGCCAGCAGTTTTTCCGCGGAATATAGCAATCAGCCCCAGCATTTT. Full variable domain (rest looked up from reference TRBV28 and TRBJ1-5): DVKVTQSSRYLVKRTGEKVFLECVQDMDHENMFWYRQDPGLGLRLIYFSYDVKMKEKGDIPEGYSVSREKKERFSLILESASTNQTSMYLCASSFSAEYSNQPQHFGDGTRLSIL.

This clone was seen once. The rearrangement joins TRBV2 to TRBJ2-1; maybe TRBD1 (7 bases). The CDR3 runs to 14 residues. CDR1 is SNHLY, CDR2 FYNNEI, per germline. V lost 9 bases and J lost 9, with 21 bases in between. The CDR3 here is CASSWGPQGGEQFF. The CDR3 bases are TGTGCCAGTTCGTGGGGACCCCAGGGGGGTGAGCAGTTCTTC.

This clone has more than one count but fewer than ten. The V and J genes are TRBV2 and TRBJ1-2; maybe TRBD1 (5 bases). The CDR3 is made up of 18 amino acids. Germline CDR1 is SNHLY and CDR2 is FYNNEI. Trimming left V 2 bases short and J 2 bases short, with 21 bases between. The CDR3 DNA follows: TGTGCCAGCAGTGAAATGGGGAGACAGCCTCCAGCGAACTATGGCTACACCTTC. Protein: CASSEMGRQPPANYGYTF.

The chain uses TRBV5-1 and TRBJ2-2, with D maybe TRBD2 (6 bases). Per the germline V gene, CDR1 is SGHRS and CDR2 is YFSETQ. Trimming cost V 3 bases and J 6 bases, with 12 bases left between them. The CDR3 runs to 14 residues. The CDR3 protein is CASSSNAGSGELFF. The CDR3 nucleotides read TGCGCCAGCAGCTCCAATGCGGGGTCCGGGGAGCTGTTTTTT.

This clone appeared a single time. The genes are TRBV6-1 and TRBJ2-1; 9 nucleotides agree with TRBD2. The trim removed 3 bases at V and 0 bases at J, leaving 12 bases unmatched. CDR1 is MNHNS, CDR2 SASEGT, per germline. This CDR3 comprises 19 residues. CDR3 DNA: TGTGCCAGCAGTGATCCAGGGACTAGCCCGGGGAGCTCCTACAATGAGCAGTTCTTC. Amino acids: CASSDPGTSPGSSYNEQFF.

For the CDR3, the DNA is TGCAGCGCTACGACAGGCGGTTATGGCTACACCTTC. As protein: CSATTGGYGYTF. The rearrangement joins TRBV29-1 to TRBJ1-2, with D possibly being TRBD1 (6 bases). The CDR3 covers 12 residues. The V end lost 7 bases, the J end lost 5 bases, and 14 bases lay between the germline ends. Germline CDR1 and CDR2: SQVTM and ANQGSEA.

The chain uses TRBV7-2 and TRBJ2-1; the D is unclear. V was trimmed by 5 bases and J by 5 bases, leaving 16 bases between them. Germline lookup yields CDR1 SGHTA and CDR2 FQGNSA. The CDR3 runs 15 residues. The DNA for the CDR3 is TGTGCCAGCAGCCTCGGACGGCGAATCGACAATGAGCAGTTCTTC. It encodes CASSLGRRIDNEQFF.

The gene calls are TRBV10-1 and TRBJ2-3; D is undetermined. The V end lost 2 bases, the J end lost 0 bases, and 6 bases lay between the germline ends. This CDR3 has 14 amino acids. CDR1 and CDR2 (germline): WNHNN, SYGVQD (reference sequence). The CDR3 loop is CASSEQTSTDTQYF. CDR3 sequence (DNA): TGCGCCAGCAGTGAGCAGACCAGCACAGATACGCAGTATTTT.

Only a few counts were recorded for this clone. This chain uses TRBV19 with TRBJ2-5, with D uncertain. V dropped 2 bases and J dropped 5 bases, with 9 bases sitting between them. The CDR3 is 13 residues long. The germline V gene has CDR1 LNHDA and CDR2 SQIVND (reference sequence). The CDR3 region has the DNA TGTGCCAGTAGTATACAGGATGGGGAGACCCAGTACTTC. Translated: CASSIQDGETQYF.

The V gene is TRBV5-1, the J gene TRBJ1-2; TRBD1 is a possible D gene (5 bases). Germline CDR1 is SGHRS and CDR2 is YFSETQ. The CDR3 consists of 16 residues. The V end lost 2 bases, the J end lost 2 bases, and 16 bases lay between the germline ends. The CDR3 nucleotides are TGCGCCAGCAGCTTAGGGGATTGGCAGGGAAACTATGGCTACACCTTC. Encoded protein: CASSLGDWQGNYGYTF. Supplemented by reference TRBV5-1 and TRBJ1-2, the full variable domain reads KAGVTQTPRYLIKTRGQQVTLSCSPISGHRSVSWYQQTPGQGLQFLFEYFSETQRNKGNFPGRFSGRQFSNSRSEMNVSTLELGDSALYLCASSLGDWQGNYGYTFGSGTRLTVV.

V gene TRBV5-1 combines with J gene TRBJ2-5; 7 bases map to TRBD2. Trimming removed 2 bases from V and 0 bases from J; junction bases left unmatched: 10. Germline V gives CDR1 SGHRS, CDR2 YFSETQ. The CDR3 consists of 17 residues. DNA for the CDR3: TGCGCCAGCAGCTTTCCCCTGCCCAGCGGGGACCAAGAGACCCAGTACTTC. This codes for CASSFPLPSGDQETQYF.

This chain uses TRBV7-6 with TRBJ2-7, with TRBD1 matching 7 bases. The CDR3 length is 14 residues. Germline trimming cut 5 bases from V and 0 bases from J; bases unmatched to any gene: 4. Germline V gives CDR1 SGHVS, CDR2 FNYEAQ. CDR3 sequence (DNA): TGTGCCAGCAGCCGGGGACAGACCTCCTACGAGCAGTACTTC. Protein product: CASSRGQTSYEQYF.

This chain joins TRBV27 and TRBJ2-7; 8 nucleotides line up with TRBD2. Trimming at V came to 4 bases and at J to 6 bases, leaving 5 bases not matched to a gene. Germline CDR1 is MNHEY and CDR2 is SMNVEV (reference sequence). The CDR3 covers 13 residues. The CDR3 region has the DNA TGTGCCAGCAGTTCAGCGGGAGCAATCGAGCAGTACTTC. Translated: CASSSAGAIEQYF.

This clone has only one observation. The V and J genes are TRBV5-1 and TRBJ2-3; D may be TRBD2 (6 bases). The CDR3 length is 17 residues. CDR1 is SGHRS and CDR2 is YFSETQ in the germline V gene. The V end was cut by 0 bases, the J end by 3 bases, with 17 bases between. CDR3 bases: TGCGCCAGCAGCTTGGCCCCCGGGAGTGAAAGGACAGATACGCAGTATTTT. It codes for CASSLAPGSERTDTQYF.

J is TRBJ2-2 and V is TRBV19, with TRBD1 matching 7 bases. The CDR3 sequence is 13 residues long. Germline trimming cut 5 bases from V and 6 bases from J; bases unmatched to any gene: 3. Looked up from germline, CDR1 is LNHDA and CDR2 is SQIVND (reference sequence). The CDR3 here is CASSDRAPGELFF. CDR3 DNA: TGTGCCAGTAGTGACAGGGCCCCCGGGGAGCTGTTTTTT.

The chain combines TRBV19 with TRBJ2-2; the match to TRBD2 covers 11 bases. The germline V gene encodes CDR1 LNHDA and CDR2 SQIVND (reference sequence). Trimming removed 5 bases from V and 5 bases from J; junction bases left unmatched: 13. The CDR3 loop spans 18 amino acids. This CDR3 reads CASSSHLAGGPLTGELFF. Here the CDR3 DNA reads TGTGCCAGTAGTTCTCACTTAGCGGGAGGGCCCTTGACCGGGGAGCTGTTTTTT.

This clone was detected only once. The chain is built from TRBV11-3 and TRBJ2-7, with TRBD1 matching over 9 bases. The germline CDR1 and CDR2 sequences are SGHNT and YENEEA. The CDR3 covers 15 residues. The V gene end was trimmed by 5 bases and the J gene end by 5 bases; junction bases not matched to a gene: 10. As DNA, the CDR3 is TGTGCCAGCAGCCCTCATTTGGACAGGGGACACGAGCAGTACTTC. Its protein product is CASSPHLDRGHEQYF. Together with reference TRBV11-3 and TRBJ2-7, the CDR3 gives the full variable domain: EAGVVQSPRYKIIEKKQPVAFWCNPISGHNTLYWYLQNLGQGPELLIRYENEEAVDDSQLPKDRFSAERLKGVDSTLKIQPAELGDSAVYLCASSPHLDRGHEQYFGPGTRLTVT.

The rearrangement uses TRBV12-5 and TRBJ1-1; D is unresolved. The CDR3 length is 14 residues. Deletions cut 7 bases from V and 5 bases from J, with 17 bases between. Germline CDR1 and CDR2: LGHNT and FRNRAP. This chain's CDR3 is CASAGSPRGTEAFF. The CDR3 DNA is TGTGCTAGTGCCGGGTCTCCTCGGGGTACTGAAGCTTTCTTT.